This TCR beta chain originates from a study of T cells after yellow fever vaccination. Across the whole study: SMART-Seq v4 Ultra Low Input served to prepare low-cell-number fractions.

Germline V gene lookup returns CDR1 SNHLY and CDR2 FYNNEI. The CDR3 runs to 13 residues. With V trimmed by 6 bases and J by 5 bases, 5 bases remained unmatched. This clonotype was observed a few times. No antigen is known for it. Study-wide results and limits: Weaker, the secondary response had a peak occurring faster, on day 5 versus 15. Abundant clonotypes from the bulk population could get into FACS-sorted repertoires as contaminants.

The TCR cDNA carried a universal primer site and UMIs from 5'RACE template switching. Each CDR3 protein gets one entry after TCRdb re-called the 5' RACE reads with MiXCR. The sample lists a few hundred thousand distinct CDR3 sequences, over 4% seen once, with roughly 25% in the top ten. This clonotype was obtained from a man between 18 and 29 years old who received the YFV17D yellow fever vaccine. The chain recombines TRBV2 with TRBJ2-3; 7 nucleotides agree with TRBD1. The sample here was PBMCs, taken 5 days after the yellow fever booster vaccination. The CDR3: CASSRDSRDTQYF. The CDR3 coding sequence is TGTGCCAGCAGCCGGGACAGTCGAGATACGCAGTATTTT.